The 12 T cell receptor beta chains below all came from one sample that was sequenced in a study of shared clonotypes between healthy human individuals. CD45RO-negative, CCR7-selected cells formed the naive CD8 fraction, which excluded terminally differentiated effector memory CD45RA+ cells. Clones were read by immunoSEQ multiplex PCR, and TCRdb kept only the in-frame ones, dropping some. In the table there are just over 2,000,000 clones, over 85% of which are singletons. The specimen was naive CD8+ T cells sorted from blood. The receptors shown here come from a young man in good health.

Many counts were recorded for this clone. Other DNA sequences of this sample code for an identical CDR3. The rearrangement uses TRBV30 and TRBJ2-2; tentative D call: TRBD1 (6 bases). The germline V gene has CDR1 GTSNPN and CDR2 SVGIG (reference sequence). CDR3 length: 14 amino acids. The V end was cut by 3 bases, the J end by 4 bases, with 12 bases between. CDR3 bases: TGTGCCTGGAGAACAGGGTTAGGCACCGGGGAGCTGTTTTTT. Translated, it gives CAWRTGLGTGELFF.

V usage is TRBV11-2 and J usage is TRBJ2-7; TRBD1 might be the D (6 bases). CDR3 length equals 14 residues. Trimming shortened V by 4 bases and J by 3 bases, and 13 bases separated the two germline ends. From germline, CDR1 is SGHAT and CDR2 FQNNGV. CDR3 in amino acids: CASSYRQANYEQYF. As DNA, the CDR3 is TGTGCCAGCAGCTACCGACAGGCCAACTACGAGCAGTACTTC.

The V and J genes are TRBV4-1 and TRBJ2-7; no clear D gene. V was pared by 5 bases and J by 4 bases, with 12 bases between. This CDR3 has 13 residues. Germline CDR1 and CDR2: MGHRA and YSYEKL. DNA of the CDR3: TGCGCCAGCAGCAAACCTGAAGGGTACGAGCAGTACTTC. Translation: CASSKPEGYEQYF.

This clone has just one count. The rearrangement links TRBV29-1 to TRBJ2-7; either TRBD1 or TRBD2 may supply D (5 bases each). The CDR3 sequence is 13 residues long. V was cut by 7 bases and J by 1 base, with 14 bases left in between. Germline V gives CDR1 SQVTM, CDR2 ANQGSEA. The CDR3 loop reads CSAAGGGSYEQYF. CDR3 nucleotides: TGCAGCGCGGCTGGGGGTGGGTCCTACGAGCAGTACTTC.

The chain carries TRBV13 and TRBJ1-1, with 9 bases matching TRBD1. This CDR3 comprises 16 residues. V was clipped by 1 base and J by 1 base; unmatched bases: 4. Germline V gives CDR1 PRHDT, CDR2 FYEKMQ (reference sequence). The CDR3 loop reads CASSLELGQGNTEAFF. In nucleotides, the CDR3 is TGTGCCAGCAGCTTAGAACTGGGACAGGGGAACACTGAAGCTTTCTTT.

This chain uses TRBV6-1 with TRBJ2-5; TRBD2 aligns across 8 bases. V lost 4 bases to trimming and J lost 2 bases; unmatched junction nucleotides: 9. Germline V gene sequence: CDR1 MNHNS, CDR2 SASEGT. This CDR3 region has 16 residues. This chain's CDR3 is CASSGFGGGPQETQYF. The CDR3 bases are TGTGCCAGCAGTGGGTTTGGCGGGGGGCCTCAAGAGACCCAGTACTTC.

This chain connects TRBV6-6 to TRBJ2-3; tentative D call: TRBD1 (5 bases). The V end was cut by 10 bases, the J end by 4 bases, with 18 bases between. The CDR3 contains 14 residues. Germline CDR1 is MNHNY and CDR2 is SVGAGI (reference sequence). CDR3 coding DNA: TGTGCCACGTTAAAAGGGGTCAGTGCAGATACGCAGTATTTT. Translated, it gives CATLKGVSADTQYF.

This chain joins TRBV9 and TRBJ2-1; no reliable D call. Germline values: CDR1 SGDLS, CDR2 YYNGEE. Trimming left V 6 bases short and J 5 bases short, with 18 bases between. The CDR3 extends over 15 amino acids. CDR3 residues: CASNLESAPDNEQFF. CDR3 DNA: TGTGCCAGCAACCTGGAGTCAGCACCGGACAATGAGCAGTTCTTC. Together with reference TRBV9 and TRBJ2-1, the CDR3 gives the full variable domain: DSGVTQTPKHLITATGQRVTLRCSPRSGDLSVYWYQQSLDQGLQFLIQYYNGEERAKGNILERFSAQQFPDLHSELNLSSLELGDSALYFCASNLESAPDNEQFFGPGTRLTVL.

CDR3 in DNA: TGTGCCAGCAGTGGACTAGCGGGAGGTACGGGAGATACGCAGTATTTT. The encoded protein is CASSGLAGGTGDTQYF. The chain joins TRBV2 to TRBJ2-3, with 13 bases that match TRBD2. In germline, CDR1 is SNHLY, CDR2 FYNNEI. This CDR3 spans 16 amino acids. The trim removed 4 bases at V and 5 bases at J, leaving 6 bases unmatched.

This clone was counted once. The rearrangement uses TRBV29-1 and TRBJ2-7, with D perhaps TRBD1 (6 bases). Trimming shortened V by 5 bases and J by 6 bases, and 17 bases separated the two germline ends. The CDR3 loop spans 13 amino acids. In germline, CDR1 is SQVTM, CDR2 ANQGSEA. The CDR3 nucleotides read TGCAGCGTTCCGTGGGGGCGGTTAGGCGAGCAGTACTTC. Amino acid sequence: CSVPWGRLGEQYF.

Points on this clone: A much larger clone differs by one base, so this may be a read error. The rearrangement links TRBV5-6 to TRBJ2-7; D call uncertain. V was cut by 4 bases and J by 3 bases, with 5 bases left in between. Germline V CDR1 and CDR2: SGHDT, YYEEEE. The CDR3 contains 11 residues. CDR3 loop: CASSTNYEQYF. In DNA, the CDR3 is TGTGCCAGCAGCACCAACTACGAGCAGTACTTC.

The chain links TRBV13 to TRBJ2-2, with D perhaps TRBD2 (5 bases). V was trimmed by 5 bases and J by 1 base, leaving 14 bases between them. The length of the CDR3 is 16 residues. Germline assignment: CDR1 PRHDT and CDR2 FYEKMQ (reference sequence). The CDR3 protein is CASSPFLRENTGELFF. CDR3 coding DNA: TGTGCCAGCAGCCCATTCTTACGGGAGAACACCGGGGAGCTGTTTTTT. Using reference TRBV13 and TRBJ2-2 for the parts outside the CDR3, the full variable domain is AAGVIQSPRHLIKEKRETATLKCYPIPRHDTVYWYQQGPGQDPQFLISFYEKMQSDKGSIPDRFSAQQFSDYHSELNMSSLELGDSALYFCASSPFLRENTGELFFGEGSRLTVL.